The clone carrying this T cell receptor (beta chain) appeared a single time. Its specificity is not known. This entry comes from a study of blood T cells in healthy people across ages. Study-wide points: Whereas aged donors had fewer naive CD4+ cells, long-lived donors had more of them and higher diversity. Estimates based on one million T cells were treated as lower bounds.

With a J-beta primer mix and a sample-barcoded 5' primer, a second PCR ran 7 to 11 cycles. Via MiXCR, TCRdb re-called the 5' RACE reads, giving one row per CDR3 protein. The data contain around 500,000 distinct CDR3 sequences, 25% to 35% of them seen just once; the ten biggest clones take up approximately 3.6%. This sample was shared with a second study, whose subject was T cells of mothers and their children. That study adds: Once extracted, all RNA went into cDNA synthesis at around 1.6 ug per 15 ul.

The sequenced material came from blood. This receptor was obtained from a boy aged 2 to 10 in good health.

Here the CDR3 DNA reads TGTGCCAGCAGTTTATTCGGACAGGGGGCTGTAAACAATGAGCAGTTCTTC. Amino acid sequence: CASSLFGQGAVNNEQFF. V is TRBV12-3 or TRBV12-4 and J is TRBJ2-1; 11 nucleotides align to TRBD1. The trim removed 2 bases at V and 5 bases at J, leaving 8 bases unmatched. This CDR3 comprises 17 residues.